This entry concerns a single TCR beta chain. Primers used in a second PCR of about 6 to 12 cycles were a sample-barcoded 5' primer and a J-beta primer mix. In TCRdb, the 5' RACE reads were re-called with MiXCR into one record per CDR3 protein. Here the sample spans some 640,000 distinct CDR3 sequences, around 49% being singletons. Germline V gene lookup returns CDR1 DFQATT and CDR2 SNEGSKA (reference sequence). The CDR3 is 13 amino acids. The J segment lost 3 bases and the V segment lost 7 bases, leaving 9 bases of the junction unmatched. The sample belongs to a study of blood T cells in healthy people across ages.

J is TRBJ2-7 and V is TRBV20-1; 7 nucleotides align to TRBD2. The receptor's source is an older woman in good health. The material sequenced was blood. For the CDR3, the DNA is TGCAGTGGGATAGCGGGTGGAAACTACGAGCAGTACTTC. It yields the protein CSGIAGGNYEQYF.